The 22 T cell receptor beta chains presented below share a single source sample, sequenced in a study of blood T cell repertoires in COVID-19. Sequenced by immunoSEQ multiplex PCR; TCRdb stores in-frame clones only, minus some. The sample holds about 110,000 clones, 88% seen once. The sequenced material came from peripheral blood. Receptors originate from a woman between 70 and 85 years old who had recovered from COVID-19.

V and J are TRBV7-2 and TRBJ2-7; a weak D match, TRBD2 (7 bases). The CDR3 totals 13 residues. Deletions cut 4 bases from V and 6 bases from J, with 13 bases between. Germline assignment: CDR1 SGHTA and CDR2 FQGNSA. CDR3 in DNA: TGTGCCAGCAGCTCCGAAGGGGGGGCCGAGCAGTACTTC. Its protein is CASSSEGGAEQYF.

The chain is built from TRBV10-3 and TRBJ1-4, with 12 bases identical to TRBD1. Trimming cost V 4 bases and J 8 bases; bases outside gene matches: 11. This CDR3 has 17 amino acids. Germline V gene data show CDR1 as ENHRY and CDR2 as SYGVKD. The CDR3 sequence: CAISAFGTGGELEKLFF. The DNA for the CDR3 is TGTGCCATCAGTGCCTTTGGGACAGGGGGCGAACTGGAAAAACTGTTTTTT.

The chain couples TRBV28 to TRBJ2-2, with a possible D match to TRBD2 (6 bases). The CDR3 consists of 14 residues. With 4 bases removed from V and 6 bases from J, the gap between germline ends came to 12 bases. CDR1 and CDR2 from the germline V gene are MDHEN and SYDVKM. CDR3 in amino acids: CASSYGGSAGELFF. The CDR3 nucleotides read TGTGCCAGCAGTTATGGGGGGTCGGCCGGGGAGCTGTTTTTT.

In this sample, this clone turned up once. The chain joins TRBV28 to TRBJ2-4; TRBD1 agrees at 9 bases. Germline values: CDR1 MDHEN, CDR2 SYDVKM. Trimming at V came to 5 bases and at J to 0 bases, leaving 2 bases not matched to a gene. The CDR3 length is 15 residues. The CDR3 sequence is CASSTTGGAKNIQYF. The DNA for the CDR3 is TGTGCCAGCAGTACGACAGGGGGAGCCAAAAACATTCAGTACTTC.

For the CDR3, the DNA is TGCGCCAGCAGCGACCCGGGAGGAGACGATACGCAGTATTTT. The encoded protein is CASSDPGGDDTQYF. J is TRBJ2-3 and V is TRBV5-1; TRBD2 matches 7 bases. CDR1 and CDR2 (germline): SGHRS, YFSETQ. This CDR3 has 14 amino acids. Trimming at V came to 4 bases and at J to 6 bases, leaving 8 bases not matched to a gene.

V is TRBV7-9 and J is TRBJ2-2, with 9 bases fitting TRBD2. This CDR3 has 16 amino acids. The germline V gene has CDR1 SEHNR and CDR2 FQNEAQ (reference sequence). The trim removed 1 base at V and 0 bases at J, leaving 0 bases unmatched. This CDR3 reads CASSLVAGANTGELFF. For the CDR3, the DNA is TGTGCCAGCAGCTTAGTAGCGGGGGCGAACACCGGGGAGCTGTTTTTT.

This sequence joins TRBV6-5 and TRBJ2-7, with TRBD1 matching over 8 bases. CDR3 length equals 13 residues. J gave up 5 bases and V 8 bases, and 8 bases lay outside the gene matches. The germline CDR1 and CDR2 sequences are MNHEY and SVGAGI. DNA for the CDR3: TGTGCCAGCGCCAGGGACAGGTTAGACGAGCAGTACTTC. Encoded protein: CASARDRLDEQYF.

The chain joins TRBV6-5 to TRBJ2-7; the D gene is possibly TRBD1 (5 bases). V gave up 6 bases and J gave up 5 bases, with 20 bases separating them. The germline CDR1 and CDR2 sequences are MNHEY and SVGAGI. CDR3 length: 15 amino acids. The CDR3 sequence is CASRPQGWYLHEQYF. CDR3 nucleotide sequence: TGTGCCAGCAGGCCGCAGGGATGGTATCTGCACGAGCAGTACTTC.

This rearrangement joins TRBV27 to TRBJ1-5; TRBD1 is a possible D gene (6 bases). Germline CDR1 MNHEY, CDR2 SMNVEV (reference sequence). This CDR3 spans 17 amino acids. V was clipped by 5 bases and J by 3 bases, with 20 bases between them. The CDR3 region has the DNA TGTGCCAGCAGTGACAAGGGGGGGGCCTCCCACAATCAGCCCCAGCATTTT. It codes for CASSDKGGASHNQPQHF.

The chain couples TRBV28 to TRBJ2-7; the match to TRBD2 covers 11 bases. With 4 bases clipped from V and 5 bases from J, the junction kept 13 bases outside the gene matches. There are 17 residues in the CDR3. CDR1 is MDHEN and CDR2 is SYDVKM in the germline V gene. The CDR3 here is CASSSLPLSGRVDEQYF. The CDR3 DNA reads TGTGCCAGCAGTTCCCTACCTCTTAGCGGGAGGGTTGACGAGCAGTACTTC.

This chain uses TRBV3-1 (or the pseudogene TRBV3-2) with TRBJ2-7, with D possibly TRBD2 on 6 matching bases. V was shortened by 4 bases and J by 2 bases, with 15 bases between the two germline ends. The CDR3 consists of 15 residues. Germline V gene data show CDR1 as LGHDT and CDR2 as YNNKEL (reference sequence). For the CDR3, the DNA is TGTGCCAGCAGCCCCGCTTACGGGGGAACCTACGAGCAGTACTTC. It encodes CASSPAYGGTYEQYF.

The chain joins TRBV7-2 to TRBJ2-7; 8 bases match TRBD1. Germline trimming cut 5 bases from V and 4 bases from J; bases unmatched to any gene: 16. The CDR3 covers 17 residues. Germline values: CDR1 SGHTA, CDR2 FQGNSA. The CDR3 DNA sequence: TGTGCCAGCAGCCAGGACAGGGATAAGATGTGGGAATACGAGCAGTACTTC. It is translated as CASSQDRDKMWEYEQYF.

The chain carries TRBV28 and TRBJ1-3; D gene uncertain. The CDR3 contains 12 residues. Looked up from germline, CDR1 is MDHEN and CDR2 is SYDVKM. The germline V and J ends were trimmed by 5 bases and 3 bases, with 5 bases remaining between them. CDR3 protein: CASSRSGNTIYF. The CDR3 DNA is TGTGCCAGCAGTCGCAGTGGAAACACCATATATTTT. The whole variable domain, filled in from reference TRBV28 and TRBJ1-3, reads DVKVTQSSRYLVKRTGEKVFLECVQDMDHENMFWYRQDPGLGLRLIYFSYDVKMKEKGDIPEGYSVSREKKERFSLILESASTNQTSMYLCASSRSGNTIYFGEGSWLTVV.

V gene TRBV7-9 combines with J gene TRBJ2-7; D not certain. CDR1 SEHNR and CDR2 FQNEAQ come from the germline V gene (reference sequence). V was shortened by 3 bases and J by 0 bases, with 12 bases between the two germline ends. There are 15 residues in the CDR3. The CDR3 DNA sequence: TGTGCCAGCAGCTTGGAGCAATCAAGCTCCTACGAGCAGTACTTC. Translation: CASSLEQSSSYEQYF. The full variable domain, rest sourced from reference TRBV7-9 and TRBJ2-7, is DTGVSQNPRHKITKRGQNVTFRCDPISEHNRLYWYRQTLGQGPEFLTYFQNEAQLEKSRLLSDRFSAERPKGSFSTLEIQRTEQGDSAMYLCASSLEQSSSYEQYFGPGTRLTVT.

V usage is TRBV9 and J usage is TRBJ1-5; 7 nucleotides line up with TRBD1. Trimming at V came to 3 bases and at J to 5 bases, leaving 5 bases not matched to a gene. CDR1 and CDR2 (germline): SGDLS, YYNGEE. This CDR3 has 14 amino acids. CDR3 sequence reads: CASSAHQGDQPQHF. The CDR3 DNA reads as TGTGCCAGCAGCGCCCACCAGGGGGATCAGCCCCAGCATTTT. The full variable domain, completed using reference TRBV9 and TRBJ1-5, is DSGVTQTPKHLITATGQRVTLRCSPRSGDLSVYWYQQSLDQGLQFLIQYYNGEERAKGNILERFSAQQFPDLHSELNLSSLELGDSALYFCASSAHQGDQPQHFGDGTRLSIL.

The rearrangement links TRBV6-6 to TRBJ2-7; TRBD1 agrees at 10 bases. This CDR3 spans 17 amino acids. CDR1 MNHNY and CDR2 SVGAGI come from the germline V gene (reference sequence). The V gene end was trimmed by 5 bases and the J gene end by 0 bases; junction bases not matched to a gene: 10. The CDR3: CASSPRTGGSSSYEQYF. The CDR3 nucleotides read TGTGCCAGCAGTCCCCGGACAGGGGGTTCCTCCTCCTACGAGCAGTACTTC.

The V call is TRBV20-1, the J call TRBJ2-4, with 8 bases identical to TRBD2. The length of the CDR3 is 15 residues. In germline, CDR1 is DFQATT, CDR2 SNEGSKA (reference sequence). V was pared by 3 bases and J by 3 bases, with 7 bases of the junction left unmatched. The CDR3: CSASRGGLDKNIQYF. CDR3 coding DNA: TGCAGTGCTAGTCGGGGGGGCCTTGACAAAAACATTCAGTACTTC.

The chain combines TRBV5-1 with TRBJ2-7; TRBD1 agrees at 8 bases. The V and J ends lost 0 bases and 3 bases, in that order; junction bases with no gene match: 2. This CDR3 has 14 residues. Germline V gives CDR1 SGHRS, CDR2 YFSETQ. The CDR3 is CASSLGTGGYEQYF. CDR3 bases: TGCGCCAGCAGCTTGGGAACAGGGGGCTACGAGCAGTACTTC.

This clone appeared once. The rearrangement joins TRBV3-1 (or the pseudogene TRBV3-2) to TRBJ2-3; TRBD2 matches 10 bases. J lost 4 bases, V lost 4 bases, and 17 bases had no gene match. The CDR3 runs 19 residues. Germline CDR1 reads LGHDT; CDR2 reads YNNKEL (reference sequence). The CDR3 sequence is CASSPPVVLAGALSDTQYF. For the CDR3, the DNA is TGTGCCAGCAGCCCCCCCGTCGTTCTAGCGGGAGCTTTATCAGATACGCAGTATTTT.

This rearrangement joins TRBV29-1 to TRBJ2-3; D possibly corresponds to TRBD2 (5 bases). The CDR3 loop spans 13 amino acids. The V gene's germline CDR1 is SQVTM and CDR2 ANQGSEA. Trimming shortened V by 3 bases and J by 3 bases, and 10 bases separated the two germline ends. The DNA of the CDR3 is TGCAGCGTTGATACACTAGGAACAGATACGCAGTATTTT. It yields the protein CSVDTLGTDTQYF.

This sequence joins TRBV5-1 and TRBJ2-7; 7 bases align to TRBD2. This CDR3 region has 15 residues. Germline loops: CDR1 SGHRS, CDR2 YFSETQ. Unmatched junction bases numbered 16, after V lost 4 bases and J lost 9 bases. The DNA for the CDR3 is TGCGCCAGCAGCCCTATTAGCGGGCGAGGCCATGGGCAGTACTTC. Amino acids: CASSPISGRGHGQYF. The entire variable domain, with the rest obtained from reference TRBV5-1 and TRBJ2-7, is as follows: KAGVTQTPRYLIKTRGQQVTLSCSPISGHRSVSWYQQTPGQGLQFLFEYFSETQRNKGNFPGRFSGRQFSNSRSEMNVSTLELGDSALYLCASSPISGRGHGQYFGPGTRLTVT.

The chain is built from TRBV3-1 (or the pseudogene TRBV3-2) and TRBJ1-3; D gene uncertain. The V end lost 3 bases, the J end lost 0 bases, and 6 bases lay between the germline ends. Germline V gene sequence: CDR1 LGHDT, CDR2 YNNKEL (reference sequence). The CDR3 is 14 residues long. This chain's CDR3 is CASSQGSSGNTIYF. The CDR3 DNA follows: TGTGCCAGCAGCCAGGGGAGCTCTGGAAACACCATATATTTT.